The 7 T cell receptor beta chains listed next were all sequenced from one sample in a study of blood T cell repertoires in COVID-19. TCRdb's table, derived via immunoSEQ multiplex PCR, lists solely in-frame clones and lacks some. Of over 200,000 clones in the sample, about 90% were seen once. The source material was peripheral blood. The receptors derive from a man aged 40-50 years with active or convalescent COVID-19.

The V gene is TRBV5-6, the J gene TRBJ1-5, with 9 bases aligning to TRBD1. The junction had 2 bases not matched to a gene; V was cut back by 4 bases and J by 3 bases. From germline, CDR1 is SGHDT and CDR2 YYEEEE. The CDR3 covers 14 residues. CDR3 DNA: TGTGCCAGCAGCCGGACAGGGGCCAATCAGCCCCAGCATTTT. Its translation is CASSRTGANQPQHF.

This sequence joins TRBV20-1 and TRBJ1-1; no clear D. The CDR3 has 14 residues. Deletions cut 3 bases from V and 0 bases from J, with 11 bases between. Germline CDR1 reads DFQATT; CDR2 reads SNEGSKA (reference sequence). CDR3 residues: CSASMRAMNTEAFF. CDR3 DNA sequence: TGCAGTGCTAGTATGAGGGCCATGAACACTGAAGCTTTCTTT.

The rearrangement uses TRBV7-9 and TRBJ1-2; weak D call: TRBD1 (5 bases). Germline values: CDR1 SEHNR, CDR2 FQNEAQ (reference sequence). The CDR3 consists of 15 residues. V was clipped by 1 base and J by 4 bases, with 13 bases between them. The chain's CDR3 is CASSLDAGRGYGYTF. CDR3 in DNA: TGTGCCAGCAGCTTAGACGCAGGGAGGGGCTATGGCTACACCTTC.

The genes are TRBV5-4 and TRBJ2-7, with 7 bases lining up with TRBD1. Trimming at V came to 4 bases and at J to 2 bases, leaving 3 bases not matched to a gene. The length of the CDR3 is 13 residues. Germline V gene data show CDR1 as SGHNT and CDR2 as YYREEE (reference sequence). Here the CDR3 reads CASSRGQPYEQYF. In DNA, the CDR3 is TGTGCCAGCAGCCGGGGACAGCCCTACGAGCAGTACTTC.

J is TRBJ2-2 and V is TRBV28; weak D call: TRBD1 (6 bases). Between the trimmed V and J ends, which lost 7 bases and 1 base, there was a span of 13 bases. The CDR3 extends over 15 amino acids. The germline V gene encodes CDR1 MDHEN and CDR2 SYDVKM. The CDR3 loop reads CASIPRGWNTGELFF. CDR3 coding DNA: TGTGCCAGCATTCCAAGGGGGTGGAACACCGGGGAGCTGTTTTTT. Full variable domain (missing parts from reference TRBV28 and TRBJ2-2): DVKVTQSSRYLVKRTGEKVFLECVQDMDHENMFWYRQDPGLGLRLIYFSYDVKMKEKGDIPEGYSVSREKKERFSLILESASTNQTSMYLCASIPRGWNTGELFFGEGSRLTVL.

The chain links TRBV5-1 to TRBJ1-1; weak D call: TRBD1 (5 bases). Between the trimmed V and J ends, which lost 7 bases and 0 bases, there was a span of 10 bases. The CDR3 loop spans 13 amino acids. Germline V gives CDR1 SGHRS, CDR2 YFSETQ. CDR3 protein: CASGEQVNTEAFF. Here the CDR3 DNA reads TGCGCCAGCGGCGAACAGGTGAACACTGAAGCTTTCTTT.

The rearrangement uses TRBV10-2 and TRBJ1-6; TRBD1 matches at 8 bases. Germline CDR1 reads WSHSY; CDR2 reads SAAADI. With 4 bases clipped from V and 7 bases from J, the junction kept 6 bases outside the gene matches. CDR3 length: 15 amino acids. The CDR3 nucleotides are TGCGCCAGCAGTGTCCCGAGGACAGGGAATTCACCCCTCCACTTT. This encodes CASSVPRTGNSPLHF.